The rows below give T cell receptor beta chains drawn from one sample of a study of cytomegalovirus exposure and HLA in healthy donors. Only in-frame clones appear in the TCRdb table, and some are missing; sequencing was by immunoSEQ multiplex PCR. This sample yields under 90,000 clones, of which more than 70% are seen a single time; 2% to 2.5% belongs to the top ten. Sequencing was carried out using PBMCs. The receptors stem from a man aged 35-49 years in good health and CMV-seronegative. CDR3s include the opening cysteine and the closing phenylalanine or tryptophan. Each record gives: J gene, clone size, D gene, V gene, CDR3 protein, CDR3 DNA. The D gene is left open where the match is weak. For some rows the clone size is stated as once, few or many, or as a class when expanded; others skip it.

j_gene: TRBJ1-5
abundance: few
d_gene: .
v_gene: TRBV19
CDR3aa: CASTRQINQPQHF
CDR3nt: TGTGCCAGTACTCGACAGATCAATCAGCCCCAGCATTTT

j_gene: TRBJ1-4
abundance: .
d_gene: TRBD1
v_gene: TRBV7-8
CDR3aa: CASSRGTGTEKLFF
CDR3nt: TGTGCCAGCAGTAGGGGGACAGGGACTGAAAAACTGTTTTTT

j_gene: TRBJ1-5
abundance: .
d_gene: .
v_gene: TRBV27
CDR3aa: CASSRGYKVQPQHF
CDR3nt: TGTGCCAGCAGTCGCGGTTATAAGGTTCAGCCCCAGCATTTT

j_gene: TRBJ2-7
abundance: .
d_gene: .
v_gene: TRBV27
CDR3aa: CASNSPSNEQYF
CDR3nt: TGTGCCAGCAACTCCCCCTCCAACGAGCAGTACTTC

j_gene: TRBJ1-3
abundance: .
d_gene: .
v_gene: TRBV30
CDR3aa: CAWSKGASGNTIYF
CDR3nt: TGTGCCTGGAGCAAGGGAGCCTCTGGAAACACCATATATTTT

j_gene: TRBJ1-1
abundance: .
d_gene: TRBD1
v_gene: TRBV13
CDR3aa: CASSLIGGQGALEAFF
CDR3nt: TGTGCCAGCAGCTTAATTGGCGGACAGGGGGCCCTTGAAGCTTTCTTT

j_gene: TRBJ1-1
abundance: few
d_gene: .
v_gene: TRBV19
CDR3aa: CASSIGTTGRTEAFF
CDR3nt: TGTGCCAGTAGTATAGGCACTACAGGGAGAACTGAAGCTTTCTTT

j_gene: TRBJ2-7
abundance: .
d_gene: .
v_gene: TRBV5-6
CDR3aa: CASSPAGQYSYEQYF
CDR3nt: TGTGCCAGCAGCCCGGCGGGACAGTACTCCTACGAGCAGTACTTC

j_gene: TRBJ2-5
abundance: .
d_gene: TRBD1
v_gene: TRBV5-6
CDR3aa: CASSLLTGQGNEETQYF
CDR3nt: TGTGCCAGCAGCTTGCTCACGGGACAGGGGAATGAAGAGACCCAGTACTTC

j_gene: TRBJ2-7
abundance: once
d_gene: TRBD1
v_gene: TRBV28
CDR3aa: CATRGDRAGFSYEQYF
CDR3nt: TGTGCCACCCGAGGGGACAGGGCTGGTTTCTCCTACGAGCAGTACTTC

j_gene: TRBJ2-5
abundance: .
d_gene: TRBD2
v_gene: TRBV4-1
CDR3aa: CASSQVSSGGAGTQYF
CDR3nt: TGCGCCAGCAGCCAAGTGTCTAGCGGGGGGGCTGGGACCCAGTACTTC

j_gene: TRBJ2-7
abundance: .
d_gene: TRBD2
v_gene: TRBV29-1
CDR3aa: CSAQTGGLAGVDEQYF
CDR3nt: TGCAGCGCCCAAACCGGGGGACTAGCGGGAGTTGACGAGCAGTACTTC

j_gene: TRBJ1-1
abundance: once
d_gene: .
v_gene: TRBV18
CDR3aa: CASSPKTAKNTEAFF
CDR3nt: TGTGCCAGCTCACCTAAGACAGCTAAGAACACTGAAGCTTTCTTT

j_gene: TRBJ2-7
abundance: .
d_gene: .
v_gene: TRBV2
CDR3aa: CASSSGTGSYEQYF
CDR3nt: TGTGCCAGCAGTTCCGGGACTGGCTCCTACGAGCAGTACTTC

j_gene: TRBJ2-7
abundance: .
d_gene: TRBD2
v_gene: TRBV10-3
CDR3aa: CAIRPTSGDPVYEQYF
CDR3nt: TGTGCCATCAGACCCACTAGCGGGGACCCTGTCTACGAGCAGTACTTC

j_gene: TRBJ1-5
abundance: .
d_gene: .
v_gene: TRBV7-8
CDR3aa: CASSADRYDQPQHF
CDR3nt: TGTGCCAGCAGCGCCGACAGGTACGATCAGCCCCAGCATTTT